The 24 T cell receptor beta chains presented below share a single source sample, sequenced in a study of blood T cells in healthy people across ages (dated by TCRdb to between 2014 and 2017). The method was 5' RACE. Sequencing used an Illumina HiSeq 2500. A second roughly 7 to 12 cycle PCR used a sample-barcoded 5' primer and a J-beta primer mix. TCRdb reanalyzed the raw reads on its own, using fastp at Q25 for trimming and MiXCR for clone calling, and kept in-frame beta chains. Entries that share a CDR3 protein sequence are merged under the most common genes and DNA. The sample data list approximately 820,000 distinct CDR3 sequences, and under 45% of these were observed just once. The ten largest account for roughly 19% of the sample. The sequencing input was blood. These receptors all stem from a man aged 60-69 years in good health.

This sequence joins TRBV7-9 and TRBJ1-4, with a weak D call TRBD1 (6 bases). This CDR3 is built from 16 residues. Germline-derived CDR1 and CDR2 are SEHNR and FQNEAQ (reference sequence). Deletions cut 3 bases from V and 4 bases from J, with 15 bases between. CDR3 nucleotide sequence: TGTGCCAGCAGCTTTGGATTCGGGGGCGGTAATGAAAAACTGTTTTTT. Amino acids: CASSFGFGGGNEKLFF.

The chain carries TRBV6-1 and TRBJ1-1, with 7 bases matching TRBD1. CDR1 and CDR2 (germline): MNHNS, SASEGT. This CDR3 region has 18 residues. Losses at the gene ends were 2 bases for V and 0 bases for J; bases not matched to a gene: 12. The CDR3 here is CASSEWGAQGGVNTEAFF. The CDR3 coding sequence is TGTGCCAGCAGTGAATGGGGGGCCCAGGGGGGGGTGAACACTGAAGCTTTCTTT.

J is TRBJ1-2 and V is TRBV11-1; D is possibly TRBD1 (6 bases). The CDR3 loop spans 14 amino acids. V dropped 1 base and J dropped 8 bases, with 14 bases sitting between them. In germline, CDR1 is SGHAT, CDR2 FQDESV (reference sequence). CDR3 in DNA: TGTGCCAGCAGCTTAGACAGGGCGATGGAGGGCTACACCTTC. Its protein product is CASSLDRAMEGYTF.

V usage is TRBV20-1 and J usage is TRBJ2-7; 9 bases match TRBD1. The ends lost 2 bases at V and 3 bases at J; junction bases unmatched: 8. The length of the CDR3 is 15 residues. CDR1 and CDR2 from the germline V gene are DFQATT and SNEGSKA (reference sequence). This chain's CDR3 is CSARSAGTGIYEQYF. The CDR3 DNA sequence: TGCAGTGCTAGAAGCGCCGGGACAGGGATCTACGAGCAGTACTTC.

About this clonotype: The germline gene is not matched at one end of the junction; a read error may be the cause. The rearrangement uses TRBV6-1 and TRBJ2-7; a possible D gene is TRBD1 (7 bases). The CDR3 spans 15 residues. From germline, CDR1 is MNHNS and CDR2 SASEGT. The CDR3 coding sequence is TGTGCCAGCACTGGCGGGGACAGTCGCAGCTACAAGCAGTACTTC. The encoded protein is CASTGGDSRSYKQYF.

The CDR3 bases are TGCGCCAGCAGTTTCGGACAGGACAACTCCTACGAGCAGTACTTC. Translation: CASSFGQDNSYEQYF. V gene TRBV4-3 combines with J gene TRBJ2-7; 7 bases fit TRBD1. The CDR3 spans 15 residues. From germline, CDR1 is LGHNA and CDR2 YSLEER. V gave up 6 bases and J gave up 0 bases; unmatched junction bases: 8.

This clonotype turned up a few times. The rearrangement joins TRBV20-1 to TRBJ1-2; D unclear. The germline gives CDR1 DFQATT, CDR2 SNEGSKA (reference sequence). The CDR3 runs 13 residues. V gave up 3 bases and J gave up 4 bases, with 12 bases separating them. The CDR3 DNA sequence: TGCAGTGCTAGGAAGGTGACTGGCTATGGCTACACCTTC. Translated: CSARKVTGYGYTF.

This clonotype has more than one count but fewer than ten. This chain connects TRBV7-2 to TRBJ2-4; D not certain. TRBJ2-7 matches the DNA end more closely, so the J call is doubtful. CDR1 and CDR2 from the germline V gene are SGHTA and FQGNSA. The CDR3 covers 15 residues. CDR3 DNA sequence: TGTGCCAGCAGCTTAGGGTCCATTACAGCCTACGAGCAGTACTTC. This encodes CASSLGSITAYEQYF.

The chain employs TRBV7-6 and TRBJ2-3; D may be TRBD2 (6 bases). This CDR3 region has 15 residues. Germline V lookup: CDR1 SGHVS, CDR2 FNYEAQ. V was shortened by 5 bases and J by 4 bases, with 16 bases between the two germline ends. The CDR3 DNA follows: TGTGCCAGCAGCACCCGCGGAGGGAGTCCAGATACGCAGTATTTT. Protein product: CASSTRGGSPDTQYF.

The gene calls are TRBV6-6 and TRBJ2-7; 7 nucleotides align to TRBD1. The CDR3 runs to 14 residues. Trimming took 5 bases from V and 3 from J; bases not matched to a gene: 7. Germline lookup yields CDR1 MNHNY and CDR2 SVGAGI (reference sequence). The CDR3 spells CASSPSGQNYEQYF. The CDR3 nucleotides are TGTGCCAGCAGTCCTTCGGGACAGAACTACGAGCAGTACTTC.

The rearrangement joins TRBV21-1 to TRBJ2-5; no check of the table's D call, TRBD1, against the DNA was made. TRBV21-1 is termed a pseudogene. There are 15 residues in the CDR3. This CDR3 reads CASSKDNRGQETQYF. The CDR3 coding sequence is TGTGCCAGCAGCAAAGACAACAGGGGGCAAGAGACCCAGTACTTC.

The J gene is TRBJ1-6, the V gene TRBV6-5; weak D call: TRBD1 (5 bases). Trimming removed 7 bases from V and 7 bases from J, with 20 bases in between. The CDR3 runs to 16 residues. The V gene's germline CDR1 is MNHEY and CDR2 SVGAGI. CDR3 bases: TGTGCCAGCACCGACGCGGCGGGGGTTGGCAATTCACCCCTCCACTTT. Its protein product is CASTDAAGVGNSPLHF.

This sequence joins TRBV6-1 and TRBJ2-1; the match to TRBD2 covers 10 bases. V was pared by 2 bases and J by 8 bases, with 3 bases of the junction left unmatched. The germline gives CDR1 MNHNS, CDR2 SASEGT. This CDR3 is 14 amino acids long. CDR3 DNA sequence: TGTGCCAGCAGTGAAAGCGGGGGGGTCGATGAGCAGTTCTTC. It encodes CASSESGGVDEQFF.

The chain uses TRBV7-6 and TRBJ1-1; TRBD1 is a possible D gene (5 bases). Trimming left V 5 bases short and J 4 bases short, with 17 bases between. The CDR3 contains 15 residues. Germline values: CDR1 SGHVS, CDR2 FNYEAQ. The CDR3 here is CASSPSGGLGTEAFF. In DNA form, the CDR3 reads TGTGCCAGCAGCCCAAGTGGGGGGTTGGGCACTGAAGCTTTCTTT. Supplemented by reference TRBV7-6 and TRBJ1-1, the full variable domain reads GAGVSQSPRYKVTKRGQDVALRCDPISGHVSLYWYRQALGQGPEFLTYFNYEAQQDKSGLPNDRFSAERPEGSISTLTIQRTEQRDSAMYRCASSPSGGLGTEAFFGQGTRLTVV.

The chain has TRBV25-1 and TRBJ2-5; no definite D call. The CDR3 contains 14 residues. From germline, CDR1 is MGHDK and CDR2 SYGVNS. V was clipped by 4 bases and J by 3 bases, with 12 bases between them. The CDR3: CASSGSTQKETQYF. In nucleotides, the CDR3 is TGTGCCAGCAGTGGGTCTACACAAAAAGAGACCCAGTACTTC.

V usage is TRBV10-3 and J usage is TRBJ1-2; TRBD1 might be the D (5 bases). This CDR3 has 14 amino acids. Trimming stripped 5 bases from V and 4 bases from J, with 14 bases between. Germline V gene sequence: CDR1 ENHRY, CDR2 SYGVKD. The CDR3 region is CAISSGPSFYGYTF. DNA for the CDR3: TGTGCCATCAGTTCGGGACCTTCGTTCTATGGCTACACCTTC.

This chain links TRBV27 with TRBJ2-7; D possibly corresponds to TRBD2 (6 bases). Germline CDR1 is MNHEY and CDR2 is SMNVEV (reference sequence). V was clipped by 5 bases and J by 5 bases, with 16 bases between them. The CDR3 length is 14 residues. CDR3 DNA sequence: TGTGCCAGCAGTATAACCGGGACTGGAAACGAGCAGTACTTC. Amino acid sequence: CASSITGTGNEQYF.

V gene TRBV6-5 combines with J gene TRBJ1-2, with D perhaps matching TRBD1 (6 bases). In germline, CDR1 is MNHEY, CDR2 SVGAGI. This CDR3 spans 14 amino acids. The V end lost 2 bases, the J end lost 8 bases, and 15 bases lay between the germline ends. CDR3 residues: CASSYGRQTGGYTF. DNA of the CDR3: TGTGCCAGCAGTTACGGGCGACAGACAGGCGGCTACACCTTC.

The V call is TRBV5-1, the J call TRBJ1-2; no firm D call. The CDR3 is 13 amino acids. Trimming took 0 bases from V and 6 from J, leaving 9 bases between them. Germline assignment: CDR1 SGHRS and CDR2 YFSETQ. The DNA for the CDR3 is TGCGCCAGCAGCTTGGTGGCGGAGCATGGCTACACCTTC. This translates into CASSLVAEHGYTF.

This clonotype was seen more than once but under ten times. V usage is TRBV7-2 and J usage is TRBJ2-5, with 9 positions matching TRBD1. Germline CDR1 SGHTA, CDR2 FQGNSA. This CDR3 spans 13 amino acids. V was clipped by 4 bases and J by 7 bases; unmatched bases: 4. CDR3 bases: TGTGCCAGCAGCTCTACGACAGGGGGGACCCAGTACTTC. Its protein product is CASSSTTGGTQYF.

The gene calls are TRBV6-2 or TRBV6-3 and TRBJ2-3, with TRBD1 matching over 9 bases. The CDR3 totals 15 residues. Germline-derived CDR1 and CDR2 are MNHEY and SVGEGT. The J segment lost 4 bases and the V segment lost 2 bases, leaving 4 bases of the junction unmatched. The CDR3 coding sequence is TGTGCCAGCAGTTACCCGGACAGGGGTGCAGATACGCAGTATTTT. It specifies CASSYPDRGADTQYF.

The V call is TRBV12-3 or TRBV12-4, the J call TRBJ1-4; 7 positions agree with TRBD1. V lost 6 bases, J lost 0 bases, and 10 bases stayed unmatched. The length of the CDR3 is 17 residues. Here the CDR3 DNA reads TGTGCCAGCAGCGGCCGAGGACAGGCTGCAACTAATGAAAAACTGTTTTTT. Amino acid sequence: CASSGRGQAATNEKLFF.

The genes are TRBV6-1 and TRBJ2-3; TRBD2 agrees at 10 bases. V trimming: 4 bases; J trimming: 2 bases; junction bases outside the gene matches: 6. Looked up from germline, CDR1 is MNHNS and CDR2 is SASEGT. The CDR3 covers 16 residues. The CDR3 DNA sequence: TGTGCCAGCAGTGGGGCTAGCGGGGGTATCACAGATACGCAGTATTTT. It encodes CASSGASGGITDTQYF.

The chain combines TRBV7-2 with TRBJ2-5; 8 bases fit TRBD1. This CDR3 region has 15 residues. Germline CDR1 SGHTA, CDR2 FQGNSA. Trimming at V came to 1 base and at J to 4 bases, leaving 5 bases not matched to a gene. CDR3 region: CASSLGTGWGETQYF. In DNA form, the CDR3 reads TGTGCCAGCAGCTTAGGGACAGGGTGGGGAGAGACCCAGTACTTC.